The present entry profiles one T cell receptor (beta chain) with its context. This entry comes from a study of shared clonotypes between healthy human individuals. The naive CD8 population came from CD45RO-negative cells selected for CCR7, without terminally differentiated effector memory CD45RA+ cells. Deep was the level at which the assay was run. The protocol was immunoSEQ multiplex PCR, while the TCRdb copy is restricted to in-frame clones and leaves out a portion. The sample consists of millions of clones, about 95% of them appearing once. Losses at the gene ends were 1 base for V and 2 bases for J; bases not matched to a gene: 5. The CDR3 is made up of 16 amino acids. Germline assignment: CDR1 SGHRS and CDR2 YFSETQ.

The chain has TRBV5-1 and TRBJ2-7; 11 bases map to TRBD2. Sequencing input: naive CD8+ T cells sorted from blood. The TCR originated in a young man in good health. The CDR3 DNA reads TGCGCCAGCAGCTTGCGGGGACTAGCGGACCCCTACGAGCAGTACTTC. Its protein is CASSLRGLADPYEQYF.